This T cell receptor (beta chain) was profiled in a study of blood T cells in healthy people across ages. Study outcomes and limitations: A roughly linear fall in TCR beta diversity per million T cells was seen with increasing age.

Per the germline V gene, CDR1 is LGHDT and CDR2 is YNNKEL (reference sequence). V was pared by 0 bases and J by 7 bases, with 10 bases between. The CDR3 sequence is 14 residues long. For the second PCR, which ran for 7 to 11 cycles, a sample-barcoded 5' primer and a J-beta primer mix were used. Each cDNA molecule was tagged by a template-switch adaptor that had 12 random nucleotides. MiXCR, run by TCRdb on the 5' RACE reads, gives a single entry per CDR3 protein. Here the sample spans roughly 680,000 distinct CDR3 sequences, under 65% being singletons. As concerns this clonotype: The antigen remains undetermined.

Material: blood. This receptor was obtained from an elderly woman in good health. This chain connects TRBV3-1 to TRBJ2-1; D possibly corresponds to TRBD2 (5 bases). In nucleotides, the CDR3 is TGTGCCAGCAGCCAAGAATTAACGGGGAATGAGCAGTTCTTC. Translated: CASSQELTGNEQFF.